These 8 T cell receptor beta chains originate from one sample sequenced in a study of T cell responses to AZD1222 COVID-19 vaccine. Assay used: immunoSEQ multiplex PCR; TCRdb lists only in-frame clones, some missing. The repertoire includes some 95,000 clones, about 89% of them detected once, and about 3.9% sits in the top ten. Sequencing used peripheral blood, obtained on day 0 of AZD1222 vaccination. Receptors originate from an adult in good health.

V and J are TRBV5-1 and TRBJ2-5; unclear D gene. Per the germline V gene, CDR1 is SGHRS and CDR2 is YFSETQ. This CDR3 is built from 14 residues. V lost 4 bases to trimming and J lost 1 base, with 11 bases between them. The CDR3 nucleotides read TGCGCCAGCAGCCTGCTTAACCTCCAAGAGACCCAGTACTTC. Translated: CASSLLNLQETQYF.

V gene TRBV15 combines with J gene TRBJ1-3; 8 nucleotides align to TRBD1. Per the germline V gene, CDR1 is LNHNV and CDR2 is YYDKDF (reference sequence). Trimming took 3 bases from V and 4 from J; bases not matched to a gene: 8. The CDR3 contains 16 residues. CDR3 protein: CATSSANRDRGNTIYF. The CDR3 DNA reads TGTGCCACCAGCAGTGCGAACCGGGACAGGGGAAACACCATATATTTT. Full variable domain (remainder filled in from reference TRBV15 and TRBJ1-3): DAMVIQNPRYQVTQFGKPVTLSCSQTLNHNVMYWYQQKSSQAPKLLFHYYDKDFNNEADTPDNFQSRRPNTSFCFLDIRSPGLGDTAMYLCATSSANRDRGNTIYFGEGSWLTVV.

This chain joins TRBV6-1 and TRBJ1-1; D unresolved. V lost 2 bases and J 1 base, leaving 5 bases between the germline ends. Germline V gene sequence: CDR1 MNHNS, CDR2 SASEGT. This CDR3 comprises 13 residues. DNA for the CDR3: TGTGCCAGCAGTGAAAAGTCGAACACTGAAGCTTTCTTT. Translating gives CASSEKSNTEAFF.

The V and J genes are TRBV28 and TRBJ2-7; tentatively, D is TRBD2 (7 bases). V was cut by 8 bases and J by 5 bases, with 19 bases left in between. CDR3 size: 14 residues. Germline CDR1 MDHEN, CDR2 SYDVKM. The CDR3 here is CASGFLRGGDEQYF. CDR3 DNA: TGTGCCAGCGGATTCCTGAGGGGGGGCGACGAGCAGTACTTC.

As DNA, the CDR3 is TGTGCCAGCAGCTTAGCTTCTTGGTCAGGGCCCGAGGGATACTATGGCTACACCTTC. The encoded protein is CASSLASWSGPEGYYGYTF. V is TRBV7-2 and J is TRBJ1-2; perhaps TRBD1 as D (5 bases). Germline CDR1 SGHTA, CDR2 FQGNSA. V lost 0 bases and J lost 3, with 23 bases in between. This CDR3 contains 19 residues.

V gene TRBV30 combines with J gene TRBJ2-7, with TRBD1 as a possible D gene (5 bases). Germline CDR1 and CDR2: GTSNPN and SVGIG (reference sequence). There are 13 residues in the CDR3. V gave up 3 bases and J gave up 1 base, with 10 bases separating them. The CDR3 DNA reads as TGTGCCTGGAGGTGGGGCAGATCCTACGAGCAGTACTTC. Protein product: CAWRWGRSYEQYF.

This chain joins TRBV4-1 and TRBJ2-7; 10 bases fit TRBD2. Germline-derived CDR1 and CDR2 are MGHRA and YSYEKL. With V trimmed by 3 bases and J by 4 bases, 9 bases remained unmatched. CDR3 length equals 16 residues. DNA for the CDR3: TGCGCCAGCAGCCACGGGCCTACTAGCGGGGCTTACGAGCAGTACTTC. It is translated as CASSHGPTSGAYEQYF.

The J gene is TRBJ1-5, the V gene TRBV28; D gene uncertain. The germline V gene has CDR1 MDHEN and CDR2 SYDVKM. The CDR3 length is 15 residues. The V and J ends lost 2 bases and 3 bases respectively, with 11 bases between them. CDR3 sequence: CASSLVFQPNQPQHF. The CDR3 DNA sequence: TGTGCCAGCAGTTTAGTCTTTCAGCCCAATCAGCCCCAGCATTTT.